This T cell receptor beta chain was captured in a study of T cell clonotyping in hematopoietic cell transplantation. Whole-study results and caveats: At the given depth, recipient repertoires were over 95% de novo clonotypes. Cells were unsorted, so CD4 and CD8 contributions were not separated. Broader posttransplant TCR repertoire diversity was predicted by graft donor and pretransplant recipient Inverse Simpson Index values.

CDR1 and CDR2 (germline): MNHEY, SMNVEV (reference sequence). This CDR3 contains 14 residues. Trimming took off 6 bases at V and 1 base at J, with 10 bases between the two ends. Turning to this clone: As yet, its antigen is unknown.

Data came from immunoSEQ multiplex PCR; TCRdb stores just in-frame clones and leaves some out. In the table there are approximately 11,000 clones, approximately 92% of which are singletons. Recipients were bled about 28 days pretransplant and at posttransplant days 30, 100, 180. V usage is TRBV27 and J usage is TRBJ2-1; D is tentatively TRBD1 or TRBD2 (5 bases each). Sequenced material: PBMCs, taken 100 days after allogeneic stem cell transplant. This TCR came from a female patient between 55 and 75 years old who had an allogeneic stem cell transplant from an unrelated donor, so the T cells may come from the graft donor. Some clones in this sample may be carry-over from other donors' samples. CDR3 sequence reads: CASSLAGSYNEQFF. DNA for the CDR3: TGTGCCAGCAGCCTAGCAGGGTCCTACAATGAGCAGTTCTTC.